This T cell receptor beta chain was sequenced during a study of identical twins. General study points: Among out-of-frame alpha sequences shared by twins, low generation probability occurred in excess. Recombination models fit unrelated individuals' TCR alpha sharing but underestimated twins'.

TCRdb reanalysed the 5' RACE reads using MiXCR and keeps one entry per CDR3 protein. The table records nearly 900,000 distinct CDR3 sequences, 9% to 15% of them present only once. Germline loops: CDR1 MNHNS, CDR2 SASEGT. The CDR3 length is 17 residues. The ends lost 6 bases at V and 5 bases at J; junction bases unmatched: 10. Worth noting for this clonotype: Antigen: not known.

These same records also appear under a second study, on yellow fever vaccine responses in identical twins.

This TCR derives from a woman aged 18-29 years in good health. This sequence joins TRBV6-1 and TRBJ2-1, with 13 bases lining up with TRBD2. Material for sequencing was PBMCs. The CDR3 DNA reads TGTGCCAGCAGCCCCCTCCCCGGGACTAGCGGGGACAATGAGCAGTTCTTC. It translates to CASSPLPGTSGDNEQFF.